This TCR beta chain was documented in a study of blood T cell repertoires in COVID-19. CDR3 length: 15 residues. Germline loops: CDR1 SEHNR, CDR2 FQNEAQ (reference sequence). V shed 1 base, J shed 4 bases, and the junction held 3 bases outside the gene matches. Repertoires were generated with immunoSEQ multiplex PCR, while TCRdb's copy carries only in-frame clones and drops some. The sample gives hundreds of thousands of clones, 90% of which show up once; 2.6% is in the top ten. Only one count was recorded for this clone. The V call is TRBV7-9, the J call TRBJ1-5; 8 nucleotides agree with TRBD1. Sequencing was done on a sample of PBMCs or T cells enriched from blood (not recorded which). The TCR sequence derives from a man aged 60-69 years who had recovered from COVID-19. CDR3 sequence reads: CASSLGTGLNQPQHF. The DNA for the CDR3 is TGTGCCAGCAGCTTAGGGACAGGGCTGAATCAGCCCCAGCATTTT.